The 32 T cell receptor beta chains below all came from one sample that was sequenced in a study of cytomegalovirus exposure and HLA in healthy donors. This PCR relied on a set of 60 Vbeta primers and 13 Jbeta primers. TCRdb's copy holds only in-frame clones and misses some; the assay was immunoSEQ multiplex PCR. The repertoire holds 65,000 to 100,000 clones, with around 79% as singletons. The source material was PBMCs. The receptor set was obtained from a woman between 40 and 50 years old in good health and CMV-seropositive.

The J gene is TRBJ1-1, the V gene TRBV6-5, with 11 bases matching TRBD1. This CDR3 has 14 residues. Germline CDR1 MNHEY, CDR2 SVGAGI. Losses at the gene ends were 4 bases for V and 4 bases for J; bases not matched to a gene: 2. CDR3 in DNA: TGTGCCAGCAGTTGGGACAGGGGGGGCACTGAAGCTTTCTTT. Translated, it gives CASSWDRGGTEAFF.

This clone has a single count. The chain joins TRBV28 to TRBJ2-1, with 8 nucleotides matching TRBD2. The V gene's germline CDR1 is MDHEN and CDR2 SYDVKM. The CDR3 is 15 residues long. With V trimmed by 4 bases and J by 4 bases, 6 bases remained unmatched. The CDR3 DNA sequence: TGTGCCAGCAGTTCACTAGCGGAACTTTACAATGAGCAGTTCTTC. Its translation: CASSSLAELYNEQFF.

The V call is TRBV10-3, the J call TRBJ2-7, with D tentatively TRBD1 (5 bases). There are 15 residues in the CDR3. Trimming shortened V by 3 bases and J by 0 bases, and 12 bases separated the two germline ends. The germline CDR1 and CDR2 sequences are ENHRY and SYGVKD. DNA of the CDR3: TGTGCCATCAGTGAAAACGAACAGGCCTCCTACGAGCAGTACTTC. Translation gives CAISENEQASYEQYF.

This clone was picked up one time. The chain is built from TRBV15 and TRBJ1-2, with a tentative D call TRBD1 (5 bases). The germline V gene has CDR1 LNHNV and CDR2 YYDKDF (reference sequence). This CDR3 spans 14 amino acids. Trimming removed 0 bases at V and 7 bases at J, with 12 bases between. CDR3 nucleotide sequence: TGTGCCACCAGCAGAGATGCAGGGACTGGTGGCTACACCTTC. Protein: CATSRDAGTGGYTF. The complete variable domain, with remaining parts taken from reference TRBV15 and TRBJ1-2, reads DAMVIQNPRYQVTQFGKPVTLSCSQTLNHNVMYWYQQKSSQAPKLLFHYYDKDFNNEADTPDNFQSRRPNTSFCFLDIRSPGLGDTAMYLCATSRDAGTGGYTFGSGTRLTVV.

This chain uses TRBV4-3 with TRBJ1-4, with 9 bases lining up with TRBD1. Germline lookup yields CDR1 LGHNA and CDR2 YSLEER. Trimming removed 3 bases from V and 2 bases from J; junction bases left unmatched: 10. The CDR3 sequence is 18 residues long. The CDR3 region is CASSQGYGQGKTNEKLFF. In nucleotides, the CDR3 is TGCGCCAGCAGCCAGGGATATGGACAGGGGAAGACTAATGAAAAACTGTTTTTT.

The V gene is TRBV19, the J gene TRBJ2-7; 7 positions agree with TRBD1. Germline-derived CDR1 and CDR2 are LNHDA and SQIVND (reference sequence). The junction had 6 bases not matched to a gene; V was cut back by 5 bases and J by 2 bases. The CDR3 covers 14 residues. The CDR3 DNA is TGTGCCAGTAGTGTGGGGACAGCCACCTACGAGCAGTACTTC. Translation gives CASSVGTATYEQYF.

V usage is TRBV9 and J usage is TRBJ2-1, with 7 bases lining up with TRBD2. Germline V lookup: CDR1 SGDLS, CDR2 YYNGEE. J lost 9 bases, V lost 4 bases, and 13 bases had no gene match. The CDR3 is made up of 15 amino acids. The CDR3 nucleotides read TGTGCCAGCAGCCCAGTAACGGGAGGACTGGGTGAGCAGTTCTTC. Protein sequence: CASSPVTGGLGEQFF.

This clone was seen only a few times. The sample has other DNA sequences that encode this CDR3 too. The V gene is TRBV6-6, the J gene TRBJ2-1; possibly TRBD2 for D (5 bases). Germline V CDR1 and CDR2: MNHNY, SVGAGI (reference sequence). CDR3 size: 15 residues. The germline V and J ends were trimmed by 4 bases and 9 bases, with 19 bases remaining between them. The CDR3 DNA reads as TGTGCCAGCAGTTGGTCCCGAGCGGAAGCTGGTGAGCAGTTCTTC. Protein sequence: CASSWSRAEAGEQFF.

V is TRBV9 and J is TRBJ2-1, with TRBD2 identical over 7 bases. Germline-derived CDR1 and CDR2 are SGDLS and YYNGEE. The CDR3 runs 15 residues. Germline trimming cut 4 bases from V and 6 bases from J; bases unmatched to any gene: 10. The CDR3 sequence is CASSPAGAGINEQFF. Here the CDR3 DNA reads TGTGCCAGCAGCCCTGCCGGAGCGGGGATCAATGAGCAGTTCTTC.

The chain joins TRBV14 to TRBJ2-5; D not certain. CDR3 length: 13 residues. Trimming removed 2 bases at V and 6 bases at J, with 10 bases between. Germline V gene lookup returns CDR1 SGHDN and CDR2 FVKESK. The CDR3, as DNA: TGTGCCAGCAGCCAAATAGCAATGAAGACCCAGTACTTC. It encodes CASSQIAMKTQYF. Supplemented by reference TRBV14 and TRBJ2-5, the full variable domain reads EAGVTQFPSHSVIEKGQTVTLRCDPISGHDNLYWYRRVMGKEIKFLLHFVKESKQDESGMPNNRFLAERTGGTYSTLKVQPAELEDSGVYFCASSQIAMKTQYFGPGTRLLVL.

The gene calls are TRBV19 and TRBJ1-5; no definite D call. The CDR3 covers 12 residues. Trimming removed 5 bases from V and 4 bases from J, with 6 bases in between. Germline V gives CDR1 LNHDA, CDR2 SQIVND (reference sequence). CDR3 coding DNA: TGTGCCAGTAGTGTCAGGAATCAGCCCCAGCATTTT. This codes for CASSVRNQPQHF.

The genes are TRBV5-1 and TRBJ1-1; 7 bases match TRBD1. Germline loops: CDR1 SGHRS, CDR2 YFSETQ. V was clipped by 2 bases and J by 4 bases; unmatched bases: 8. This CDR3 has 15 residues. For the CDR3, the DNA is TGCGCCAGCAGCTTAGCCGGGGCAGGGGGCACTGAAGCTTTCTTT. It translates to CASSLAGAGGTEAFF.

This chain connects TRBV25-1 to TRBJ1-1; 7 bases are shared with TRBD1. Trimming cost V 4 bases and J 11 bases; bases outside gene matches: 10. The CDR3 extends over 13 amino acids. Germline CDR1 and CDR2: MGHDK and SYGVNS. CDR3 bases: TGTGCCAGCAGTGGGAGCCAGACAGGGTTCGCTTTCTTT. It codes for CASSGSQTGFAFF.

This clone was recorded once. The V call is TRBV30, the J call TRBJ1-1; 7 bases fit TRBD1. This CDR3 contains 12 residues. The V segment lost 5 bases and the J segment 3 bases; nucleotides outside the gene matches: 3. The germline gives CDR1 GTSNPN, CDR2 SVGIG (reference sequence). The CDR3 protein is CAWVQGYTEAFF. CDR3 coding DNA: TGTGCCTGGGTACAGGGGTACACTGAAGCTTTCTTT.

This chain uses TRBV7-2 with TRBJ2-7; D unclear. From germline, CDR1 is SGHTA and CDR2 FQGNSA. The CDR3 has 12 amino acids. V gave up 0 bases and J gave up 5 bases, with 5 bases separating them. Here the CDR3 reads CASSLAHNEQYF. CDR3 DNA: TGTGCCAGCAGCTTAGCGCACAACGAGCAGTACTTC.

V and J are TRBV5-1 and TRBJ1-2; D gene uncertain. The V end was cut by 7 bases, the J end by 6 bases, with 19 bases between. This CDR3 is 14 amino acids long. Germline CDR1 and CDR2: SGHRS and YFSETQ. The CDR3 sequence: CASREEALVHGYTF. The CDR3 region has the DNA TGCGCCAGCCGGGAAGAGGCTTTGGTACATGGCTACACCTTC. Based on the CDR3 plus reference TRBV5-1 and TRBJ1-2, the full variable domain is KAGVTQTPRYLIKTRGQQVTLSCSPISGHRSVSWYQQTPGQGLQFLFEYFSETQRNKGNFPGRFSGRQFSNSRSEMNVSTLELGDSALYLCASREEALVHGYTFGSGTRLTVV.

For the CDR3, the DNA is TGTGCCAGCAGCCCAACGGGGGGGTTTTATGCCGGGGAGCTGTTTTTT. Translated: CASSPTGGFYAGELFF. The chain is built from TRBV7-9 and TRBJ2-2; 8 bases match TRBD2. CDR3 length: 16 residues. Germline V gives CDR1 SEHNR, CDR2 FQNEAQ (reference sequence). V lost 5 bases and J lost 6; bases outside the gene matches: 11.

The CDR3 DNA follows: TGTGCCAGCAGCCCGGGTTCCCTCTCCTACAATGAGCAGTTCTTC. Translation: CASSPGSLSYNEQFF. The chain carries TRBV5-4 and TRBJ2-1; D ambiguous. The CDR3 runs to 15 residues. CDR1 and CDR2 (germline): SGHNT, YYREEE (reference sequence). Trimming cost V 4 bases and J 0 bases, with 11 bases left between them. Variable domain in full (rest from reference TRBV5-4 and TRBJ2-1): ETGVTQSPTHLIKTRGQQVTLRCSSQSGHNTVSWYQQALGQGPQFIFQYYREEENGRGNFPPRFSGLQFPNYSSELNVNALELDDSALYLCASSPGSLSYNEQFFGPGTRLTVL.

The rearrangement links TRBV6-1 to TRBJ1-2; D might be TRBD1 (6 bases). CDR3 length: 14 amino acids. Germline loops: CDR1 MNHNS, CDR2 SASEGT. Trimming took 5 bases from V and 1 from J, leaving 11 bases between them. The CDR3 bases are TGTGCCAGCAGTCTAGGACAGAGTAACTATGGCTACACCTTC. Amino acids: CASSLGQSNYGYTF.

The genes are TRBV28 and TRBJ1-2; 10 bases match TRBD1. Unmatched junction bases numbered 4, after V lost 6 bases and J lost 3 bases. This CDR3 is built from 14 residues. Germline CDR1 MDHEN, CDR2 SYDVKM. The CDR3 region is CASRRQGADYGYTF. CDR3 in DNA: TGTGCCAGCAGACGACAGGGGGCGGACTATGGCTACACCTTC.

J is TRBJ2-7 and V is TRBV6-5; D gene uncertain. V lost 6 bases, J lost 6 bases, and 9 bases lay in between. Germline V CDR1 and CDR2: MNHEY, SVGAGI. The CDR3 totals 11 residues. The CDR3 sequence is CASSFAGEQYF. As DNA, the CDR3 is TGTGCCAGCAGCTTTGCAGGCGAGCAGTACTTC.

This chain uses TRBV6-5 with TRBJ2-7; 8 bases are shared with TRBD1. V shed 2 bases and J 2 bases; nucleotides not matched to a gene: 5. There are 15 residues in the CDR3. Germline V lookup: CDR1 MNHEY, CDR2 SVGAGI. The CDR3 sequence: CASSYRDRGPYEQYF. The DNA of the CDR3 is TGTGCCAGCAGTTACCGTGACAGGGGTCCCTACGAGCAGTACTTC.

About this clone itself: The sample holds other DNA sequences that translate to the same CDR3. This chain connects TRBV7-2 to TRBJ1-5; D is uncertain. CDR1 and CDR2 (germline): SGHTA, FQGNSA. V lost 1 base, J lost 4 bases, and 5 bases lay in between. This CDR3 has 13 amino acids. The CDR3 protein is CASSLGRNQPQHF. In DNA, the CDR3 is TGTGCCAGCAGCTTAGGCAGGAATCAGCCCCAGCATTTT.

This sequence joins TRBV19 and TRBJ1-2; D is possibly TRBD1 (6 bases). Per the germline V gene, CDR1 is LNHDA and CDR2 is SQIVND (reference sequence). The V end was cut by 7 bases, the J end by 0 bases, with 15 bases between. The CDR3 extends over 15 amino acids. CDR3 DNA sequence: TGTGCCAGTAATGACCAGGACAGAGCTAACTATGGCTACACCTTC. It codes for CASNDQDRANYGYTF.

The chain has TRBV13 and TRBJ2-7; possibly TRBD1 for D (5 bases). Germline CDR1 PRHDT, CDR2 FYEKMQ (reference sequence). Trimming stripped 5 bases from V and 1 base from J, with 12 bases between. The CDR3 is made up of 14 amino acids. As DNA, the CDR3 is TGTGCCAGCAGCCCTGACAGTCGTTCCTACGAGCAGTACTTC. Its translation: CASSPDSRSYEQYF.

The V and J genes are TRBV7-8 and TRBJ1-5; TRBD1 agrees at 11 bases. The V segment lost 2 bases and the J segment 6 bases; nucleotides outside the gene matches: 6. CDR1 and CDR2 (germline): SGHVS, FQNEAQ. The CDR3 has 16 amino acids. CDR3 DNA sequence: TGTGCCAGCAGCTTATCGGGGACAGGGGGAGGTCAGCCCCAGCATTTT. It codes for CASSLSGTGGGQPQHF.

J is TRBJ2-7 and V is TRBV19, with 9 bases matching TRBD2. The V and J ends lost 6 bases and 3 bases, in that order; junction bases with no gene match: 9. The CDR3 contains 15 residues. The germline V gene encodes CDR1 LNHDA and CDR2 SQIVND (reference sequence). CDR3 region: CASSPTSGLVYEQYF. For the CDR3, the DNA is TGTGCCAGTAGCCCAACTAGCGGGTTAGTCTACGAGCAGTACTTC.

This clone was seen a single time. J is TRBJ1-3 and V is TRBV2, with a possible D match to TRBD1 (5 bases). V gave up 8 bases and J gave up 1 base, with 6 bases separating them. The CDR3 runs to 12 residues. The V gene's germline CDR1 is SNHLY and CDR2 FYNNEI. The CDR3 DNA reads TGTGCCAGCGGGGCATCTGGAAACACCATATATTTT. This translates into CASGASGNTIYF.

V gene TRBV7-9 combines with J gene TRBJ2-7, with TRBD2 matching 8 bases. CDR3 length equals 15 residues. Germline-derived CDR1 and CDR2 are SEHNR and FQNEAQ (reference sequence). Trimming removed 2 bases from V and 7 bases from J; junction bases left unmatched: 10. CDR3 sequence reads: CASSLSGGSDHEQYF. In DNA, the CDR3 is TGTGCCAGCAGCTTATCGGGAGGGTCGGATCATGAGCAGTACTTC.

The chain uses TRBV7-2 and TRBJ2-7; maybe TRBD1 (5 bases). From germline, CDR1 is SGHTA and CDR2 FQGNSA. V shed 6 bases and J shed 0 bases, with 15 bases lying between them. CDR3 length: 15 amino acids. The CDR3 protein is CASSLTGVGSYEQYF. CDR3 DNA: TGTGCCAGCAGTTTAACAGGAGTGGGCTCCTACGAGCAGTACTTC.

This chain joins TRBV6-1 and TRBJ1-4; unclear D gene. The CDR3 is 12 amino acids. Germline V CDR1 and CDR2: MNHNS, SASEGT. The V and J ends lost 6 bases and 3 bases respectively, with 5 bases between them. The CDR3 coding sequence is TGTGCCAGCAGAGCGGCTAATGAAAAACTGTTTTTT. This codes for CASRAANEKLFF.

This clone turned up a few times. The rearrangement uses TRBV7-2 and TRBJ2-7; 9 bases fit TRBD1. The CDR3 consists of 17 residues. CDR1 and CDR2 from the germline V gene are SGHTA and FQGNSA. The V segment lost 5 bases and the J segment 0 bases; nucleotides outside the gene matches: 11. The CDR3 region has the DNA TGTGCCAGCAGCCTACGACTCCTGACAGGGGGCTCCTACGAGCAGTACTTC. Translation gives CASSLRLLTGGSYEQYF.